What follows describes a single T cell receptor beta chain. Its antigen is unidentified. Primary, local recurrence and metastasis osteosarcoma tumors were taken after treatment from poor-prognosis patients. Sequenced by immunoSEQ multiplex PCR; TCRdb stores in-frame clones only, minus some. The sample records 10,000 to 12,000 clones, under 75% being singletons. Germline V gene data show CDR1 as LNHDA and CDR2 as SQIVND (reference sequence). V gave up 6 bases and J gave up 2 bases, with 20 bases separating them. The CDR3 runs 17 residues. This sample is part of a study of the immune and genomic landscape of osteosarcoma. Study observations and caveats: Reference clonality came from outside normal skin and healthy blood, not matched tissue.

Sequenced input: osteosarcoma tumor tissue from the lung. V is TRBV19 and J is TRBJ2-1, with D perhaps given as TRBD1 or TRBD2 (8 bases each). The TCR originated in a human donor with osteosarcoma. The CDR3 is CASRGQATSGPYNEQFF. In DNA, the CDR3 is TGTGCCAGTAGGGGACAGGCTACTAGCGGTCCCTACAATGAGCAGTTCTTC.